The 21 T cell receptor beta chains below all came from one sample that was sequenced in a study of cytomegalovirus exposure and HLA in healthy donors. Sequencing used immunoSEQ multiplex PCR; TCRdb keeps in-frame clones, though not all of them. The table shows approximately 160,000 clones, with around nine tenths occurring only once. The sample comprised PBMCs. The receptors were gathered from a woman in her late teens or twenties in good health and CMV-seropositive.

This chain links TRBV27 with TRBJ2-7; 12 bases agree with TRBD2. The length of the CDR3 is 16 residues. V shed 4 bases, J shed 3 bases, and the junction held 7 bases outside the gene matches. Germline CDR1 and CDR2: MNHEY and SMNVEV (reference sequence). The CDR3 DNA follows: TGTGCCAGCAGTTCCCGGACTAGCGGGACGAACTACGAGCAGTACTTC. As protein: CASSSRTSGTNYEQYF.

The chain recombines TRBV4-2 with TRBJ2-7; 8 bases fit TRBD2. J gave up 4 bases and V 2 bases, and 16 bases lay outside the gene matches. Germline V gene lookup returns CDR1 LGHNA and CDR2 YNFKEQ. This CDR3 is 18 amino acids long. The DNA for the CDR3 is TGTGCCAGCAGCCAATCACGAAAAAGCGGGAGAACTGAGTACGAGCAGTACTTC. It encodes CASSQSRKSGRTEYEQYF.

This chain connects TRBV29-1 to TRBJ2-3, with 10 bases that match TRBD2. CDR1 and CDR2 from the germline V gene are SQVTM and ANQGSEA. The length of the CDR3 is 15 residues. After removal of 3 bases from V and 4 bases from J, the junction contained 7 bases not matched to a gene. The chain's CDR3 is CSVERLAGEADTQYF. The CDR3 DNA is TGCAGCGTTGAGAGGCTAGCGGGAGAAGCAGATACGCAGTATTTT.

This clone was recorded only once. J is TRBJ2-1 and V is TRBV5-1; 9 bases align to TRBD2. In germline, CDR1 is SGHRS, CDR2 YFSETQ. The ends lost 0 bases at V and 10 bases at J; junction bases unmatched: 5. This CDR3 region has 14 residues. CDR3 amino acids: CASSLGGLAPEQFF. The CDR3 nucleotides read TGCGCCAGCAGCTTGGGGGGACTAGCCCCCGAGCAGTTCTTC.

This clone was counted once. The chain recombines TRBV9 with TRBJ2-1; 10 nucleotides match TRBD2. CDR1 is SGDLS and CDR2 is YYNGEE in the germline V gene. The CDR3 contains 16 residues. The V gene end was trimmed by 3 bases and the J gene end by 7 bases; junction bases not matched to a gene: 10. The CDR3 nucleotides are TGTGCCAGCAGCGCTACAGCGGGAGGGCCTAGGAATGAGCAGTTCTTC. It specifies CASSATAGGPRNEQFF.

This rearrangement joins TRBV7-3 to TRBJ1-1; 8 bases match TRBD1. Per germline, CDR1 SGHTA and CDR2 FQGTGA. With 8 bases clipped from V and 3 bases from J, the junction kept 5 bases outside the gene matches. The CDR3 contains 13 residues. CDR3 in DNA: TGTGCCAGCCAGGGGGCTCGGGACACTGAAGCTTTCTTT. This sequence encodes CASQGARDTEAFF.

The chain links TRBV6-4 to TRBJ1-2; TRBD1 might be the D (6 bases). Germline-derived CDR1 and CDR2 are MRHNA and SNTAGT. This CDR3 is built from 15 residues. V lost 3 bases to trimming and J lost 3 bases, with 14 bases between them. The CDR3 DNA reads as TGTGCCAGCAGTGAGCATGAGGACAGCTACTATGGCTACACCTTC. It translates to CASSEHEDSYYGYTF.

This chain joins TRBV6-6 and TRBJ1-5; a weak D match, TRBD1 (6 bases). Germline CDR1 reads MNHNY; CDR2 reads SVGAGI (reference sequence). The CDR3 extends over 16 amino acids. The V end lost 5 bases, the J end lost 0 bases, and 14 bases lay between the germline ends. This CDR3 reads CASSPRTANSNQPQHF. The CDR3 DNA follows: TGTGCCAGCAGTCCCCGGACAGCTAATAGCAATCAGCCCCAGCATTTT.

This clone was picked up one time. The chain employs TRBV7-9 and TRBJ1-5; the match to TRBD1 covers 9 bases. Per the germline V gene, CDR1 is SEHNR and CDR2 is FQNEAQ (reference sequence). After removal of 6 bases from V and 7 bases from J, the junction contained 10 bases not matched to a gene. The CDR3 spans 15 residues. The CDR3 nucleotides are TGTGCCAGCAGTCTCACAGGGGGCGCAGGACAGCCCCAGCATTTT. Translation gives CASSLTGGAGQPQHF.

The rearrangement joins TRBV27 to TRBJ2-1; D gene ambiguous. V was trimmed by 0 bases and J by 3 bases, leaving 6 bases between them. The CDR3 loop spans 14 amino acids. Germline CDR1 reads MNHEY; CDR2 reads SMNVEV (reference sequence). CDR3 sequence (DNA): TGTGCCAGCAGTTTATCGGCAAACTACAATGAGCAGTTCTTC. Amino acid sequence: CASSLSANYNEQFF.

The CDR3 reads CASSLWGGRQETQYF. CDR3 nucleotide sequence: TGCGCCAGCAGCTTGTGGGGGGGTCGGCAAGAGACCCAGTACTTC. The rearrangement links TRBV5-1 to TRBJ2-5; TRBD2 aligns across 7 bases. Germline V lookup: CDR1 SGHRS, CDR2 YFSETQ. J lost 2 bases, V lost 1 base, and 5 bases had no gene match. The CDR3 extends over 15 amino acids.

The chain employs TRBV29-1 and TRBJ2-1, with 9 positions matching TRBD2. The CDR3 spans 15 residues. Germline CDR1 is SQVTM and CDR2 is ANQGSEA. The ends lost 2 bases at V and 9 bases at J; junction bases unmatched: 11. The CDR3 loop is CSVELGLAGLGEQFF. DNA of the CDR3: TGCAGCGTTGAACTCGGCCTAGCGGGATTAGGTGAGCAGTTCTTC.

The chain has TRBV19 and TRBJ1-5, with 9 bases aligning to TRBD1. CDR1 is LNHDA and CDR2 is SQIVND in the germline V gene (reference sequence). Losses at the gene ends were 6 bases for V and 2 bases for J; bases not matched to a gene: 5. The CDR3 extends over 15 amino acids. CDR3 in amino acids: CASRMDRGGNQPQHF. CDR3 DNA sequence: TGTGCCAGTAGGATGGACAGGGGTGGCAATCAGCCCCAGCATTTT.

The J gene is TRBJ2-7, the V gene TRBV28; 8 nucleotides align to TRBD2. Germline CDR1 MDHEN, CDR2 SYDVKM. The CDR3 consists of 15 residues. Trimming cost V 3 bases and J 7 bases; bases outside gene matches: 11. The CDR3 DNA sequence: TGTGCCAGCAGTTTTCTAACGGGAGGGCCTGGGGAGCAGTACTTC. It encodes CASSFLTGGPGEQYF. Together with reference TRBV28 and TRBJ2-7, the CDR3 gives the full variable domain: DVKVTQSSRYLVKRTGEKVFLECVQDMDHENMFWYRQDPGLGLRLIYFSYDVKMKEKGDIPEGYSVSREKKERFSLILESASTNQTSMYLCASSFLTGGPGEQYFGPGTRLTVT.

A single count supports this clone. This rearrangement joins TRBV28 to TRBJ2-4; D possibly corresponds to TRBD1 (5 bases). CDR1 is MDHEN and CDR2 is SYDVKM in the germline V gene. The germline V and J ends were trimmed by 10 bases and 6 bases, with 16 bases remaining between them. The CDR3 covers 13 residues. The CDR3 bases are TGTGCCACTTTTACAAGAAGGGGAAACATTCAGTACTTC. It yields the protein CATFTRRGNIQYF.

The chain links TRBV4-1 to TRBJ1-5, with 7 bases fitting TRBD1. This CDR3 is 16 amino acids long. Per germline, CDR1 MGHRA and CDR2 YSYEKL. J was trimmed by 2 bases and V by 4 bases; bases with no gene match: 8. This CDR3 reads CASSPTAGTGNQPQHF. The CDR3 nucleotides read TGCGCCAGCAGCCCCACCGCCGGGACAGGCAATCAGCCCCAGCATTTT.

The rearrangement links TRBV7-9 to TRBJ2-1, with TRBD2 identical over 9 bases. V shed 3 bases and J 8 bases; nucleotides not matched to a gene: 11. The CDR3 length is 16 residues. Germline V CDR1 and CDR2: SEHNR, FQNEAQ (reference sequence). The CDR3 DNA sequence: TGTGCCAGCAGCTTGGGACTAGCCCGGGGTAGGGATGAGCAGTTCTTC. This encodes CASSLGLARGRDEQFF.

The rearrangement joins TRBV28 to TRBJ1-3; no definite D call. The CDR3 covers 16 residues. Per germline, CDR1 MDHEN and CDR2 SYDVKM. Between the trimmed V and J ends, which lost 7 bases and 0 bases, there was a span of 16 bases. The chain's CDR3 is CASMSLVQFSGNTIYF. The CDR3 bases are TGTGCCAGCATGTCTCTGGTACAGTTCTCTGGAAACACCATATATTTT.

The chain recombines TRBV4-3 with TRBJ1-3; 10 bases align to TRBD1. The CDR3 runs 17 residues. Germline assignment: CDR1 LGHNA and CDR2 YSLEER. Trimming cost V 0 bases and J 5 bases; bases outside gene matches: 7. CDR3 sequence: CASSQDLGQGSRNTIYF. The DNA for the CDR3 is TGCGCCAGCAGCCAAGATTTGGGACAGGGGTCTAGAAACACCATATATTTT.

This clone occurred once. V usage is TRBV2 and J usage is TRBJ2-2, with a weak D call TRBD1 (6 bases). Trimming took off 6 bases at V and 7 bases at J, with 9 bases between the two ends. CDR3 size: 12 residues. Germline-derived CDR1 and CDR2 are SNHLY and FYNNEI. The CDR3 sequence is CASSNRDGELFF. CDR3 nucleotides: TGTGCCAGCAGCAACAGGGACGGGGAGCTGTTTTTT.

This clone was seen only once. J is TRBJ2-7 and V is TRBV7-2; 7 nucleotides align to TRBD2. The CDR3 length is 14 residues. CDR1 is SGHTA, CDR2 FQGNSA, per germline. V was clipped by 4 bases and J by 5 bases; unmatched bases: 8. CDR3 DNA: TGTGCCAGCAGCTCCGGACTAGTTTCCCACGAGCAGTACTTC. Protein sequence: CASSSGLVSHEQYF.